One and the same sample provided the 15 T cell receptor beta chains below, sequenced in a study of CD8+CD57+ T cells in acquired aplastic anemia (dated by TCRdb to between 2017 and 2018). Patients chosen for sequencing had shown expansion of CD8+CD57+ cells by flow cytometry. Instrument used: Illumina HiSeq 2000. Profiling of TCR beta VDJ combinations and CDR3 sequences used genomic DNA as the template. TCRdb reprocessing: public reads trimmed at Q25 with fastp, clones called with MiXCR, in-frame beta chains kept. All rows with the same CDR3 protein become a single entry with the most common DNA and genes. This sample is represented by around 200,000 distinct CDR3 sequences; less than 65% of them were singletons. Together, the top ten hold about 39% of the sample. Sequenced input: sorted CD4+, CD8+, or CD8+CD57+ T cells (not recorded which) from PBMCs. Every receptor here comes from a human donor with aplastic anemia.

This clonotype was recorded many times. V and J are TRBV5-1 and TRBJ2-5; 9 positions match TRBD2. CDR1 and CDR2 (germline): SGHRS, YFSETQ. Unmatched junction bases numbered 3, after V lost 0 bases and J lost 0 bases. This CDR3 is 16 amino acids long. CDR3 region: CASSLVAGVDQETQYF. The DNA for the CDR3 is TGCGCCAGCAGCTTGGTAGCGGGGGTGGACCAAGAGACCCAGTACTTC.

V gene TRBV4-1 combines with J gene TRBJ2-7; 9 bases agree with TRBD1. Per germline, CDR1 MGHRA and CDR2 YSYEKL. Unmatched junction bases numbered 14, after V lost 6 bases and J lost 5 bases. The CDR3 runs 16 residues. CDR3 in DNA: TGCGCCAGCAGTTCGGACAGGGGCCTTCCCATGGACGAGCAGTACTTC. This encodes CASSSDRGLPMDEQYF.

In this sample, this clonotype turned up many times. The rearrangement uses TRBV19 and TRBJ1-5; tentatively, D is TRBD1 (5 bases). The CDR3 contains 15 residues. Germline V gene data show CDR1 as LNHDA and CDR2 as SQIVND (reference sequence). The V gene lost 4 bases and the J gene lost 0 bases, with 10 bases spanning the gap. The chain's CDR3 is CASSRDGYSNQPQHF. The CDR3 bases are TGTGCCAGTAGTAGGGACGGCTATAGCAATCAGCCCCAGCATTTT.

This clonotype came up many times. The rearrangement joins TRBV7-9 to TRBJ1-2, with TRBD1 identical over 11 bases. The CDR3 runs to 14 residues. Germline V gene data show CDR1 as SEHNR and CDR2 as FQNEAQ (reference sequence). V lost 5 bases, J lost 7 bases, and 6 bases stayed unmatched. This chain's CDR3 is CASSPGQGGFGYTF. The DNA for the CDR3 is TGTGCCAGCAGCCCGGGACAGGGGGGATTTGGCTACACCTTC.

This clonotype was picked up many times. V gene TRBV6-9 combines with J gene TRBJ1-1; D is perhaps TRBD1 (5 bases). The CDR3 length is 15 residues. Germline CDR1 MNHGY, CDR2 SVAAGI. V lost 0 bases and J 4 bases, leaving 12 bases between the germline ends. The CDR3 region has the DNA TGTGCCAGCAGTTATTCAGGGGTGGAAAGCACTGAAGCTTTCTTT. Protein sequence: CASSYSGVESTEAFF.

The chain joins TRBV10-3 to TRBJ2-1; TRBD2 aligns across 11 bases. This CDR3 is built from 15 residues. Germline V gene lookup returns CDR1 ENHRY and CDR2 SYGVKD. The trim removed 6 bases at V and 5 bases at J, leaving 6 bases unmatched. The CDR3 loop is CAISLTSGGNNEQFF. The CDR3 DNA is TGTGCCATCAGCCTAACTAGCGGGGGTAACAATGAGCAGTTCTTC.

The chain recombines TRBV19 with TRBJ2-5; 8 bases line up with TRBD1. The CDR3 is 13 amino acids. Germline V gene lookup returns CDR1 LNHDA and CDR2 SQIVND (reference sequence). V shed 5 bases and J 4 bases; nucleotides not matched to a gene: 3. In nucleotides, the CDR3 is TGTGCCAGTAGTGCACAGGGGGGAGAGACCCAGTACTTC. It is translated as CASSAQGGETQYF.

The chain links TRBV24-1 to TRBJ2-5; no firm D call. This CDR3 region has 15 residues. V was clipped by 0 bases and J by 1 base, with 8 bases between them. The germline V gene encodes CDR1 KGHDR and CDR2 SFDVKD. The CDR3: CATSDLGSPQETQYF. DNA for the CDR3: TGTGCCACCAGTGATTTGGGCAGTCCCCAAGAGACCCAGTACTTC.

As for this clonotype: A much larger clone differs by one base, so this may be a read error. This chain joins TRBV6-6 and TRBJ1-3; weak D call: TRBD1 (5 bases). The CDR3 has 15 residues. Deletions cut 6 bases from V and 4 bases from J, with 16 bases between. Germline lookup yields CDR1 MNHNY and CDR2 SVGAGI (reference sequence). CDR3 residues: CASSQNRGSGNTIYF. The CDR3 DNA reads as TGTGCCAGCAGCCAAAATCGGGGGTCCGGAAACACCATATATTTT.

The rearrangement uses TRBV5-1 and TRBJ1-3, with D unclear. Germline CDR1 SGHRS, CDR2 YFSETQ. Trimming shortened V by 4 bases and J by 9 bases, and 17 bases separated the two germline ends. CDR3 length: 14 amino acids. The CDR3 nucleotides read TGCGCCAGCAGCGGTTCAAGCCCTCCGCGCACCATATATTTT. As protein: CASSGSSPPRTIYF.

CDR3 residues: CSARVHRGFNTIYF. CDR3 DNA sequence: TGCAGTGCTAGAGTTCACAGGGGTTTTAACACCATATATTTT. This rearrangement joins TRBV20-1 to TRBJ1-3; the match to TRBD1 covers 7 bases. V was pared by 1 base and J by 7 bases, with 7 bases of the junction left unmatched. Germline V CDR1 and CDR2: DFQATT, SNEGSKA (reference sequence). CDR3 size: 14 residues.

As concerns this clonotype: This could be a read error, since a much larger clone is one nucleotide away. The chain carries TRBV4-1 and TRBJ1-2; weak D call: TRBD1 (5 bases). CDR1 MGHRA and CDR2 YSYEKL come from the germline V gene. This CDR3 comprises 15 residues. V gave up 1 base and J gave up 6 bases, with 15 bases separating them. CDR3 sequence: CASSQAYPGGDGYTF. The CDR3 nucleotides read TGCGCCAGCAGCCAAGCTTATCCCGGGGGGGATGGCTACACCTTC.

The CDR3 here is CSVVPGPYSSYEQYF. The CDR3 DNA is TGCAGCGTCGTACCGGGACCCTATAGCTCCTACGAGCAGTACTTC. V usage is TRBV29-1 and J usage is TRBJ2-7; D possibly uses TRBD1 or TRBD2 (5 bases each). The CDR3 consists of 15 residues. Germline lookup yields CDR1 SQVTM and CDR2 ANQGSEA. Trimming removed 6 bases at V and 0 bases at J, with 18 bases between.

This clonotype was seen a single time. V and J are TRBV19 and TRBJ2-7; D remains ambiguous. CDR1 and CDR2 (germline): LNHDA, SQIVND (reference sequence). Trimming stripped 3 bases from V and 5 bases from J, with 17 bases between. This CDR3 has 15 amino acids. DNA for the CDR3: TGTGCCAGTAGTATTGCGGCTTCCCCCGAGGACGAGCAGTACTTC. Translating it yields CASSIAASPEDEQYF.

The chain carries TRBV24-1 and TRBJ1-2; D remains ambiguous. This CDR3 comprises 15 residues. Germline lookup yields CDR1 KGHDR and CDR2 SFDVKD. Trimming left V 6 bases short and J 8 bases short, with 21 bases between. The CDR3 coding sequence is TGTGCCACCAGTAATGGTGCTGAAGAGGGAGAAGGCTACACCTTC. Protein: CATSNGAEEGEGYTF.